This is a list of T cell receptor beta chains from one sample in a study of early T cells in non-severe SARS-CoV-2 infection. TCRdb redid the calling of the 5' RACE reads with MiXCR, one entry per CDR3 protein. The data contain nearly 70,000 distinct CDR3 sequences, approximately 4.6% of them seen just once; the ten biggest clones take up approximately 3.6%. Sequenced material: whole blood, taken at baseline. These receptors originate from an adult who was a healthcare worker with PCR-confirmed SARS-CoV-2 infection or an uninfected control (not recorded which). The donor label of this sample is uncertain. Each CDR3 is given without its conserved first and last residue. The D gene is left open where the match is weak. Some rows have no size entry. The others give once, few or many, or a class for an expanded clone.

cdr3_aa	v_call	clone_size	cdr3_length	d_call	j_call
ASSLAGTLYNEQF	TRBV5-1	many	13	NA	TRBJ2-1
ASSESGRGRDYEQF	TRBV10-1	many	14	NA	TRBJ2-1
SARDSRNQPQH	TRBV20-1	many	11	NA	TRBJ1-5
AISSNREGSPLH	TRBV10-3	NA	12	NA	TRBJ1-6
ASRTDRYSNQPQH	TRBV2	few	13	NA	TRBJ1-5
ASSPVTSANSPLH	TRBV18	many	13	NA	TRBJ1-6
ASSYSHSGANVLT	TRBV6-5	many	13	NA	TRBJ2-6
ASSFGGGASTDTQY	TRBV5-4	NA	14	NA	TRBJ2-3
ASSWFPPGAEAF	TRBV28	NA	12	NA	TRBJ1-1
ASSVVGSGNTIY	TRBV9	many	12	NA	TRBJ1-3
ASSAVVAGNEQF	TRBV6-5	many	12	NA	TRBJ2-1
ASRPHGGNSPLH	TRBV28	NA	12	NA	TRBJ1-6
ASSFRQEGEKAF	TRBV5-1	many	12	NA	TRBJ1-1
ASSSQGGLNTEAF	TRBV6-6	few	13	NA	TRBJ1-1
AIREMKNTGELF	TRBV10-3	NA	12	NA	TRBJ2-2
ASSSRLGGGGNTIY	TRBV7-8	NA	14	NA	TRBJ1-3
ASSYSTGIGAEAF	TRBV6-2/TRBV6-3	NA	13	NA	TRBJ1-1
ASSGQVKNTEAF	TRBV25-1	many	12	NA	TRBJ1-1
ASSATRKLF	TRBV28	few	9	NA	TRBJ1-4
ASSPPGQVNEQF	TRBV18	NA	12	TRBD1	TRBJ2-1
AISRKVRTGINEQF	TRBV10-3	many	14	TRBD1	TRBJ2-1
ASSEQGVKQY	TRBV6-5	NA	10	NA	TRBJ2-3
ASSTGGPYEQY	TRBV12-3/TRBV12-4	many	11	NA	TRBJ2-7
ASLGGRNEQF	TRBV6-2/TRBV6-3	many	10	NA	TRBJ2-1
ASSPAGTGSGNTIY	TRBV5-4	many	14	NA	TRBJ1-3
ASTGQGGNSPLH	TRBV12-3/TRBV12-4	many	12	TRBD1	TRBJ1-6
ASSPPLISSYNEQF	TRBV18	many	14	NA	TRBJ2-1
AITGNTEAF	TRBV28	many	9	NA	TRBJ1-1
SGDLGDEQY	TRBV20-1	many	9	NA	TRBJ2-7
ASSLGGQEYNEQF	TRBV7-2	NA	13	TRBD1	TRBJ2-1
ASSLEFSGGTHDTQY	TRBV11-2	many	15	TRBD2	TRBJ2-3
ASSLVDSNNEQF	TRBV5-1	many	12	NA	TRBJ2-1
SAPLGERWY	TRBV20-1	NA	9	NA	TRBJ2-3
ASRIGTGGDEQF	TRBV5-1	NA	12	TRBD1	TRBJ2-1
ASSIPPGEKLF	TRBV7-9	NA	11	NA	TRBJ1-4
ASSKVVNGGSYEQY	TRBV21-1	NA	14	NA	TRBJ2-7
ASSLDQPGNIQY	TRBV5-4	many	12	NA	TRBJ2-4
ASSAQGGPTDTQY	TRBV10-1	many	13	TRBD2	TRBJ2-3
ASSGLAYEQY	TRBV6-1	many	10	TRBD2	TRBJ2-7
ASSHGTASSGNTIY	TRBV3-1	few	14	NA	TRBJ1-3
ASSSRGRDRANPNYGYT	TRBV7-2	NA	17	TRBD1	TRBJ1-2
ASSLGAFTDTQY	TRBV6-2/TRBV6-3	many	12	NA	TRBJ2-3
ASKLRNTEAF	TRBV28	few	10	NA	TRBJ1-1
ASSVRLAEDYEQY	TRBV7-2	NA	13	TRBD2	TRBJ2-7
ASSMPGSYEQY	TRBV19	NA	11	NA	TRBJ2-7
SSPRDHTEAF	TRBV20-1	many	10	NA	TRBJ1-1
ASSFSGGTYEQY	TRBV7-2	NA	12	TRBD2	TRBJ2-7
ASRSRTGYTEAF	TRBV6-5	few	12	NA	TRBJ1-1
ASSYGTSGGAGTGELF	TRBV6-2/TRBV6-3	few	16	TRBD2	TRBJ2-2
ASSTWDRLHTEAF	TRBV7-9	many	13	TRBD1	TRBJ1-1
ASSLVRHSGNTIY	TRBV5-6	many	13	NA	TRBJ1-3
ASSLMDYLSYNEQF	TRBV3-1	few	14	NA	TRBJ2-1
ASSPERGQGTDTQY	TRBV12-3/TRBV12-4	many	14	NA	TRBJ2-3
SASGRQGPGDTQY	TRBV20-1	many	13	NA	TRBJ2-3
ASSLGLGQGTGGYT	TRBV7-8	many	14	TRBD1	TRBJ1-2
ASRPTFSSYEQY	TRBV7-2	many	12	NA	TRBJ2-7
ASVPPVGATNEKLF	TRBV27	NA	14	NA	TRBJ1-4